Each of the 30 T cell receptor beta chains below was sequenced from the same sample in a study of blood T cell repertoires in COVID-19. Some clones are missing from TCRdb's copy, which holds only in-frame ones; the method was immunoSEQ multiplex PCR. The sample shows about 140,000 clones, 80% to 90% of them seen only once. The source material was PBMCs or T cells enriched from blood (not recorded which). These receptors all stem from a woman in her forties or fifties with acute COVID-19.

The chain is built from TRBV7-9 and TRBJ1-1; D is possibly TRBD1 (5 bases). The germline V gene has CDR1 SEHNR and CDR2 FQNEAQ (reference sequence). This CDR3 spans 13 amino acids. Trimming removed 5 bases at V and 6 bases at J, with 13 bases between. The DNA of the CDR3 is TGTGCCAGCAGCAAAGGGACTCGGCCTGAAGCTTTCTTT. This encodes CASSKGTRPEAFF.

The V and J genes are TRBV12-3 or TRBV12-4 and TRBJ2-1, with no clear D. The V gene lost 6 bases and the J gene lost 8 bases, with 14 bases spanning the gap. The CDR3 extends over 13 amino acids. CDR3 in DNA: TGTGCCAGCAGCCCGACTTCCCTACATGAGCAGTTCTTC. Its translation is CASSPTSLHEQFF.

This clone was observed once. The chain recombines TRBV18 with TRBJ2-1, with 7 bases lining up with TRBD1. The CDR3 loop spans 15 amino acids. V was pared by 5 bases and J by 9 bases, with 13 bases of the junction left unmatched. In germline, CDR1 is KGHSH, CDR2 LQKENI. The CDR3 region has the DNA TGTGCCAGCTCAGTTAACACAGGGGATGGAGCTGAGCAGTTCTTC. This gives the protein CASSVNTGDGAEQFF. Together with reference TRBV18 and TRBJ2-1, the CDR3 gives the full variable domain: NAGVMQNPRHLVRRRGQEARLRCSPMKGHSHVYWYRQLPEEGLKFMVYLQKENIIDESGMPKERFSAEFPKEGPSILRIQQVVRGDSAAYFCASSVNTGDGAEQFFGPGTRLTVL.

The CDR3 DNA is TGTGCCTGGAGTGTACAGGGGCTTTACACCATATATTTT. It codes for CAWSVQGLYTIYF. The chain uses TRBV30 and TRBJ1-3; 7 bases are shared with TRBD1. The CDR3 extends over 13 amino acids. V was pared by 0 bases and J by 8 bases, with 4 bases of the junction left unmatched. Germline V gene sequence: CDR1 GTSNPN, CDR2 SVGIG (reference sequence).

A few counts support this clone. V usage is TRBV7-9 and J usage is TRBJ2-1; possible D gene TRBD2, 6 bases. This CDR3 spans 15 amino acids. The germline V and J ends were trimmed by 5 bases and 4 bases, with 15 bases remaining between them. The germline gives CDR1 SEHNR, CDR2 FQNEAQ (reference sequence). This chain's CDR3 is CASSQAVGGYNEQFF. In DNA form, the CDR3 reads TGTGCCAGCAGCCAAGCCGTGGGGGGATACAATGAGCAGTTCTTC. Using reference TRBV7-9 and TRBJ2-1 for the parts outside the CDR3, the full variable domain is DTGVSQNPRHKITKRGQNVTFRCDPISEHNRLYWYRQTLGQGPEFLTYFQNEAQLEKSRLLSDRFSAERPKGSFSTLEIQRTEQGDSAMYLCASSQAVGGYNEQFFGPGTRLTVL.

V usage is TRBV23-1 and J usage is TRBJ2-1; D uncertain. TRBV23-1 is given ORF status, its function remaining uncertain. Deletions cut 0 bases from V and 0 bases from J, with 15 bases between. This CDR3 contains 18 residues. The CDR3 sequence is CASSQSPKPAGSYNEQFF. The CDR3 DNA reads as TGCGCCAGCAGTCAATCCCCCAAGCCGGCAGGCTCCTACAATGAGCAGTTCTTC.

This chain's CDR3 is CASNSGRIYEQYF. Here the CDR3 DNA reads TGTGCCAGCAATAGCGGGAGGATCTACGAGCAGTACTTC. The rearrangement uses TRBV28 and TRBJ2-7; 10 bases map to TRBD2. The CDR3 is 13 residues long. From germline, CDR1 is MDHEN and CDR2 SYDVKM. V was pared by 7 bases and J by 3 bases, with 3 bases of the junction left unmatched.

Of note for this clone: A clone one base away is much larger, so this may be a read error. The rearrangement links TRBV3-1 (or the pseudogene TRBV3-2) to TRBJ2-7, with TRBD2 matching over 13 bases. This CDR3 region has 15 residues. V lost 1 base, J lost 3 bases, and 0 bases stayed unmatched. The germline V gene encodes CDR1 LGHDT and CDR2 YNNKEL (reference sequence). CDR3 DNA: TGTGCCAGCAGCCAAGGGACTAGCGGGAGCTACGAGCAGTACTTC. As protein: CASSQGTSGSYEQYF.

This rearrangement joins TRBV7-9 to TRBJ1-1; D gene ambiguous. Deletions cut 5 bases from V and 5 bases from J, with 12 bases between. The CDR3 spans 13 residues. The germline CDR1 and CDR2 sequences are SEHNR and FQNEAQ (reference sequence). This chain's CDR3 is CASSVQRQTEAFF. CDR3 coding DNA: TGTGCCAGCAGCGTCCAGCGTCAGACTGAAGCTTTCTTT.

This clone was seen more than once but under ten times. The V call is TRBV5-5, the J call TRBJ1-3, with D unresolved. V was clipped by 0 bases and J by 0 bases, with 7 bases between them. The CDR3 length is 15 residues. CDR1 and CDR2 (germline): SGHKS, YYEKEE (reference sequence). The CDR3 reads CASSLVAGSGNTIYF. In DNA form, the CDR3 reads TGTGCCAGCAGCTTGGTGGCAGGCTCTGGAAACACCATATATTTT. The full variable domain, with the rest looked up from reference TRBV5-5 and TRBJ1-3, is DAGVTQSPTHLIKTRGQQVTLRCSPISGHKSVSWYQQVLGQGPQFIFQYYEKEERGRGNFPDRFSARQFPNYSSELNVNALLLGDSALYLCASSLVAGSGNTIYFGEGSWLTVV.

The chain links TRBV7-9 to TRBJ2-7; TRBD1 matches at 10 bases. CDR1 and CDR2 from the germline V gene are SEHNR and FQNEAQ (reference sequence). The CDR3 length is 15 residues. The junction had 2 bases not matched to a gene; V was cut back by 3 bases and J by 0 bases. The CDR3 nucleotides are TGTGCCAGCAGCTTGGGACAGGGGAACTCCTACGAGCAGTACTTC. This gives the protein CASSLGQGNSYEQYF.

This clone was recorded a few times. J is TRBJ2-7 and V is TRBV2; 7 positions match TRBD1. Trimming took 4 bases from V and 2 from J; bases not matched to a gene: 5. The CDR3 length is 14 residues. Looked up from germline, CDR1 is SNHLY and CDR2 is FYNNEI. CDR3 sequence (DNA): TGTGCCAGCAGTGCCGGGACAGAAGCCTACGAGCAGTACTTC. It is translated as CASSAGTEAYEQYF.

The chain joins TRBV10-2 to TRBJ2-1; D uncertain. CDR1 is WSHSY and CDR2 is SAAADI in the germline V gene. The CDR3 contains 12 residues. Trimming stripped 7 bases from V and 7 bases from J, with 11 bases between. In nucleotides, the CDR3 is TGCGCCAGCAAAACTTCTATAAATGAGCAGTTCTTC. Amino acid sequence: CASKTSINEQFF.

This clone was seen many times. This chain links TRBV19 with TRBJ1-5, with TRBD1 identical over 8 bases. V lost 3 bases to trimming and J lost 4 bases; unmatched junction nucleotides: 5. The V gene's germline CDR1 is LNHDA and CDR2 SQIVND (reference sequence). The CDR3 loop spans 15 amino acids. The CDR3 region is CASSIQDRENQPQHF. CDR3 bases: TGTGCCAGTAGTATTCAGGACAGGGAAAATCAGCCCCAGCATTTT.

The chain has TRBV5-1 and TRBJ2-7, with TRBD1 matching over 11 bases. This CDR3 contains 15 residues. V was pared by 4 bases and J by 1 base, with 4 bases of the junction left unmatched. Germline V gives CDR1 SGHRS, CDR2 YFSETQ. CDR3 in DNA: TGCGCCAGCAGCGCAGGACAGGGGGCGTCCTACGAGCAGTACTTC. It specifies CASSAGQGASYEQYF.

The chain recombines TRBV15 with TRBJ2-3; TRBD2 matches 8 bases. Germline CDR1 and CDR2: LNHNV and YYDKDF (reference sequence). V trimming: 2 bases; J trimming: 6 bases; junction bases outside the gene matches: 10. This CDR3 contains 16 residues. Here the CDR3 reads CATSRSSAGGQDTQYF. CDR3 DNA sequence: TGTGCCACCAGCAGATCTTCTGCGGGAGGACAGGATACGCAGTATTTT.

Here the CDR3 DNA reads TGTGCCAGCAGCCAGCTGATCGGGACTCCGGGCCAAGATACGCAGTATTTT. Amino acid sequence: CASSQLIGTPGQDTQYF. The chain joins TRBV4-2 to TRBJ2-3; tentative D call: TRBD2 (6 bases). V shed 3 bases and J shed 5 bases, with 21 bases lying between them. Looked up from germline, CDR1 is LGHNA and CDR2 is YNFKEQ. The length of the CDR3 is 17 residues.

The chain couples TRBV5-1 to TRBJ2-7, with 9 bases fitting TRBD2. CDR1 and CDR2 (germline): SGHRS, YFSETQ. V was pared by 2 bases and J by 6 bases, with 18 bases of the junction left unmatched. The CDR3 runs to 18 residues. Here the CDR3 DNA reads TGCGCCAGCAGCTTAAGACCTAGCGGGGCCACGTCCCCGGGCGAGCAGTACTTC. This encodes CASSLRPSGATSPGEQYF.

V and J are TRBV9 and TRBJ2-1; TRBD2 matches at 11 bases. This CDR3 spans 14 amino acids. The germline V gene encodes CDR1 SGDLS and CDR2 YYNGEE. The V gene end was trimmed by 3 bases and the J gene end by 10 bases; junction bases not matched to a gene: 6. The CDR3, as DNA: TGTGCCAGCAGCGAGACTAGCGGGACATGGGAGCAGTTCTTC. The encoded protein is CASSETSGTWEQFF.

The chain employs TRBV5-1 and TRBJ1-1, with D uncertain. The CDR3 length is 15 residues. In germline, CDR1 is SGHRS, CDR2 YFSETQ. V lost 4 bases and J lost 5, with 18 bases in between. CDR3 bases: TGCGCCAGCAGCCGGGTCTCGAACGGGAGAACTGAAGCTTTCTTT. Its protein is CASSRVSNGRTEAFF.

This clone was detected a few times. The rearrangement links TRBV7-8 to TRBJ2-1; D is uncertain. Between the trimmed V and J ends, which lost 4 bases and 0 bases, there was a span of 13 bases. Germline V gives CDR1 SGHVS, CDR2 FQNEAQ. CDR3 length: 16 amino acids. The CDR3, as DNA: TGTGCCAGCAGCTCCCGTCCCACAAGCTCCTACAATGAGCAGTTCTTC. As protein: CASSSRPTSSYNEQFF.

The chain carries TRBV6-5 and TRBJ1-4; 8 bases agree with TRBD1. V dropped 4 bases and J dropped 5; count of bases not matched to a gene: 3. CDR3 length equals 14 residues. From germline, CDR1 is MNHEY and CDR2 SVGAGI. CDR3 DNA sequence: TGTGCCAGCAGTTGGGACAGGCTAAATGAAAAACTGTTTTTT. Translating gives CASSWDRLNEKLFF.

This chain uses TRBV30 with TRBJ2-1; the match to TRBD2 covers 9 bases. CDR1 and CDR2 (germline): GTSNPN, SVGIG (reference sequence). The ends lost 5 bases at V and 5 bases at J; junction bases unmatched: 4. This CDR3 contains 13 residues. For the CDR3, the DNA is TGTGCCTGGGGAAGACTAGCGGACAATGAGCAGTTCTTC. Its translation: CAWGRLADNEQFF.

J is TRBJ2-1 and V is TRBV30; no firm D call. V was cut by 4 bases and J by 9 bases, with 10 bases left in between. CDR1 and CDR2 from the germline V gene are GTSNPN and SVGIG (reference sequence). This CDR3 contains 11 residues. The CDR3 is CAWIEVGEQFF. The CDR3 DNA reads TGTGCCTGGATTGAGGTGGGTGAGCAGTTCTTC.

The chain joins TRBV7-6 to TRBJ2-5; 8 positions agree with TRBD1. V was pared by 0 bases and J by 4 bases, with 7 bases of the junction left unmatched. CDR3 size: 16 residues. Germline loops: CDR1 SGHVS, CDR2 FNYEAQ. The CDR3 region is CASSLALVRGRETQYF. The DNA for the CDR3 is TGTGCCAGCAGCTTAGCCTTGGTCAGGGGGCGAGAGACCCAGTACTTC.

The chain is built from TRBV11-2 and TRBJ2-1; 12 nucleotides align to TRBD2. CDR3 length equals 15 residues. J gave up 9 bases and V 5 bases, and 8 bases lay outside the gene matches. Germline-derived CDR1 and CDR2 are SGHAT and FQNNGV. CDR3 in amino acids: CASSQTSGSRSEQFF. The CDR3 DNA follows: TGTGCCAGCAGCCAGACTAGCGGGAGTCGTAGTGAGCAGTTCTTC.

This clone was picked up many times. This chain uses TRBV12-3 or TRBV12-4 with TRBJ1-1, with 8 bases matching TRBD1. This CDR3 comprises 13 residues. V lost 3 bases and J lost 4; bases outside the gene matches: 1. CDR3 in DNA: TGTGCCAGCAGTTTTGGACAGGGCACTGAAGCTTTCTTT. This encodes CASSFGQGTEAFF.

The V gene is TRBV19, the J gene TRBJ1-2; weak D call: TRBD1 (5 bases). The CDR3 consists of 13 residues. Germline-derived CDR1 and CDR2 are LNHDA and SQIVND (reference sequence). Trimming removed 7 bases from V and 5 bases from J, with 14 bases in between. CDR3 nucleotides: TGTGCCAGTACCCAGGGCTCGGATTATGGCTACACCTTC. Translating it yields CASTQGSDYGYTF.

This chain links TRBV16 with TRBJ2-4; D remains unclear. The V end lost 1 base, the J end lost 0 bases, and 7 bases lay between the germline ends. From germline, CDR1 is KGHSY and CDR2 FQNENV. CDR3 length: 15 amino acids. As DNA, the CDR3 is TGTGCCAGCAGCCAATGGAGATTAGCCAAAAACATTCAGTACTTC. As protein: CASSQWRLAKNIQYF.

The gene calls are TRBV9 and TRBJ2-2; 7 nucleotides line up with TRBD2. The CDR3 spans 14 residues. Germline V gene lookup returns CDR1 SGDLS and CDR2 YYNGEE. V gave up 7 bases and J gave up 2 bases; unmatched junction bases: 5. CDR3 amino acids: CASRGSPNTGELFF. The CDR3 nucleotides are TGTGCCAGCCGCGGGAGTCCCAACACCGGGGAGCTGTTTTTT. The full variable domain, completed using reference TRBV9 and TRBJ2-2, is DSGVTQTPKHLITATGQRVTLRCSPRSGDLSVYWYQQSLDQGLQFLIQYYNGEERAKGNILERFSAQQFPDLHSELNLSSLELGDSALYFCASRGSPNTGELFFGEGSRLTVL.